This T cell receptor beta chain was obtained from a study of T-cell reconstitution after alpha-beta-depleted transplantation in children. Preparing the TCRbeta library involved the use of unique molecular identifiers. From the PCR reads, TCRdb called clonotypes with MiXCR, one entry per CDR3 protein. Of approximately 1,000,000 distinct CDR3 sequences in the sample, 25% to 35% were seen once. General study findings and limits: As was reported, about two months after transplant, alpha-beta T cells came from several hundred expanded graft clones. TCRbeta diversity was high at day 60 in some patients (a result of surviving recipient T cells and thymic progenitors).

With 3 bases removed from V and 2 bases from J, the gap between germline ends came to 16 bases. The length of the CDR3 is 16 residues. Germline lookup yields CDR1 LGHNT and CDR2 FRNRAP. About this clonotype itself: Its antigen is still unknown.

V gene TRBV12-5 combines with J gene TRBJ2-5; D is undetermined. The sequencing used PBMCs, mostly from graft donor cells, collected 360 days after TCRalphabeta/CD19-depleted stem cell transplant. The receptor comes from a boy in the first two years of life who had a stem cell transplant for SCID, so the T cells may come from the graft donor. The CDR3 DNA reads TGTGCTAGTGGTTTTGGCAGCCCAGGCGATCAAGAGACCCAGTACTTC. Its protein is CASGFGSPGDQETQYF. The full variable domain, with the rest looked up from reference TRBV12-5 and TRBJ2-5, is DARVTQTPRHKVTEMGQEVTMRCQPILGHNTVFWYRQTMMQGLELLAYFRNRAPLDDSGMPKDRFSAEMPDATLATLKIQPSEPRDSAVYFCASGFGSPGDQETQYFGPGTRLLVL.